Presented here are 22 T cell receptor beta chains from one specimen sequenced in a study of regulatory T cells in long-lasting Graves disease (dated by TCRdb to the early 2020s). Libraries were constructed by multiplex PCR. The listed sequencing device is Illumina HiSeq 4000. To build TCR beta libraries, CDR3 regions were amplified by Arm-PCR using iRepertoire HTBI primers. TCRdb reprocessing: public reads trimmed at Q25 with fastp, clones called with MiXCR, in-frame beta chains kept. All rows with the same CDR3 protein become a single entry with the most common DNA and genes. The sample contains 400,000 to 450,000 distinct CDR3 sequences, about 15% of them found a single time. Over 8.5% of the sample belongs to the ten largest clones. The sample's time point, from its label and the paper: newly diagnosed GD, antithyroid drugs for less than 3 months. RNA was extracted from PBMCs in TRIzol for both TCR sequencing and RNA sequencing.

The same sample was also used in a study of T cells in Graves' hyperthyroidism and ophthalmopathy.

The source material was peripheral blood mononuclear cells (PBMCs), sampled at new diagnosis, from a patient treated with antithyroid drugs. These receptors came from a woman aged 30 to 39 with Graves disease. Donor details come from another sample of the same person, matched by shared clones.

The chain recombines TRBV4-1 with TRBJ1-1; D gene unclear. V was clipped by 3 bases and J by 11 bases, with 22 bases between them. This CDR3 is built from 15 residues. CDR1 is MGHRA and CDR2 is YSYEKL in the germline V gene. CDR3 sequence reads: CASSQEEPGPLGAFF. CDR3 coding DNA: TGCGCCAGCAGCCAGGAGGAACCGGGTCCTCTGGGGGCTTTCTTT.

The rearrangement uses TRBV28 and TRBJ2-2, with D maybe TRBD2 (6 bases). The CDR3 loop spans 17 amino acids. Trimming left V 1 base short and J 1 base short, with 13 bases between. The germline V gene encodes CDR1 MDHEN and CDR2 SYDVKM. Written as DNA, the CDR3 is TGTGCCAGCAGTTTATCTTTACCAGCGGGGAACACCGGGGAGCTGTTTTTT. Protein product: CASSLSLPAGNTGELFF.

This clonotype was seen repeatedly, ten times or more. The CDR3 loop reads CASSLSGQSYEQYF. CDR3 in DNA: TGTGCCAGCAGTTTATCGGGACAGTCCTACGAGCAGTACTTC. The genes are TRBV27 and TRBJ2-7; 7 bases are a match to TRBD1. The CDR3 runs 14 residues. Germline V gene lookup returns CDR1 MNHEY and CDR2 SMNVEV (reference sequence). The V and J ends lost 0 bases and 1 base, in that order; junction bases with no gene match: 0.

This clonotype is a singleton in its sample. V gene TRBV29-1 combines with J gene TRBJ2-5; 10 bases fit TRBD1. The CDR3 loop spans 14 amino acids. CDR1 and CDR2 from the germline V gene are SQVTM and ANQGSEA. The CDR3 region is CNIMTGGLRETQYF. CDR3 DNA: TGCAACATTATGACAGGGGGCTTGCGGGAGACCCAGTACTTC.

At least ten counts were recorded for this clonotype. The chain uses TRBV27 and TRBJ2-5, with 14 bases lining up with TRBD2. The germline gives CDR1 MNHEY, CDR2 SMNVEV (reference sequence). Trimming cost V 4 bases and J 3 bases; bases outside gene matches: 4. This CDR3 spans 16 amino acids. In DNA, the CDR3 is TGTGCCAGCAGTTGGGGGACTAGCGGGAGCAAAGAGACCCAGTACTTC. Protein product: CASSWGTSGSKETQYF.

At least ten counts were recorded for this clonotype. This chain links TRBV9 with TRBJ1-3, with D hard to call. This CDR3 comprises 11 residues. The V gene lost 3 bases and the J gene lost 8 bases, with 6 bases spanning the gap. CDR1 and CDR2 from the germline V gene are SGDLS and YYNGEE. This chain's CDR3 is CASSGLDTIYF. CDR3 sequence (DNA): TGTGCCAGCAGCGGTTTGGACACCATATATTTT.

V gene TRBV11-3 combines with J gene TRBJ2-5; 8 positions agree with TRBD1. The CDR3 has 14 amino acids. From germline, CDR1 is SGHNT and CDR2 YENEEA. V lost 5 bases and J lost 1; bases outside the gene matches: 3. The CDR3 sequence is CASSATGGQETQYF. CDR3 nucleotides: TGTGCCAGCAGCGCCACAGGGGGCCAAGAGACCCAGTACTTC.

This clonotype was recorded a few times. This CDR3 is CASSPYHRELLNTEAFF. Written as DNA, the CDR3 is TGTGCCAGCTCACCTTACCACAGGGAGCTGTTGAACACTGAAGCTTTCTTT. V and J are TRBV18 and TRBJ1-1; tentative D call: TRBD1 (6 bases). The germline V and J ends were trimmed by 3 bases and 0 bases, with 17 bases remaining between them. The CDR3 has 17 amino acids. Germline assignment: CDR1 KGHSH and CDR2 LQKENI.

This clonotype was counted ten times or more. This chain uses TRBV29-1 with TRBJ2-1; no clear D. Per the germline V gene, CDR1 is SQVTM and CDR2 is ANQGSEA. The length of the CDR3 is 15 residues. V was shortened by 6 bases and J by 0 bases, with 15 bases between the two germline ends. The CDR3 DNA reads TGCAGCGTCGACACTCGAATTAGCTCCTACAATGAGCAGTTCTTC. The encoded protein is CSVDTRISSYNEQFF.

For this clonotype: Just one base apart from a much larger clone, this may be a read error. J is TRBJ1-4 and V is TRBV18; D not resolved. CDR1 and CDR2 from the germline V gene are KGHSH and LQKENI. The CDR3 sequence is 14 residues long. The CDR3 region is CASSPRAPAEKPFF. DNA of the CDR3: TGTGCCAGCTCACCCCGGGCCCCTGCGGAAAAACCGTTTTTT. The variable domain in full, with the rest retrieved from reference TRBV18 and TRBJ1-4, is NAGVMQNPRHLVRRRGQEARLRCSPMKGHSHVYWYRQLPEEGLKFMVYLQKENIIDESGMPKERFSAEFPKEGPSILRIQQVVRGDSAAYFCASSPRAPAEKPFFGSGTQLSVL.

This clonotype was counted a few times. The chain recombines TRBV19 with TRBJ1-1; the D gene is possibly TRBD1 (5 bases). The CDR3 sequence is 13 residues long. Trimming shortened V by 3 bases and J by 1 base, and 6 bases separated the two germline ends. From germline, CDR1 is LNHDA and CDR2 SQIVND (reference sequence). CDR3 sequence reads: CASSIQGNTEAFF. In DNA, the CDR3 is TGTGCCAGTAGTATCCAGGGGAACACTGAAGCTTTCTTT.

This clonotype was recorded a few times. The rearrangement links TRBV4-2 to TRBJ2-7, with a tentative D call TRBD2 (6 bases). The CDR3 extends over 15 amino acids. CDR1 is LGHNA and CDR2 is YNFKEQ in the germline V gene. The V end lost 0 bases, the J end lost 5 bases, and 14 bases lay between the germline ends. In DNA form, the CDR3 reads TGTGCCAGCAGCCAAGAAGTCGGGAGTAGAAACGAGCAGTACTTC. Its translation is CASSQEVGSRNEQYF.

The chain employs TRBV15 and TRBJ1-2; D is perhaps TRBD1 (6 bases). Germline CDR1 and CDR2: LNHNV and YYDKDF (reference sequence). The germline V and J ends were trimmed by 3 bases and 5 bases, with 13 bases remaining between them. This CDR3 has 14 residues. In DNA, the CDR3 is TGTGCCACCAGCAGGGATCAGGGGCGTTATGGCTACACCTTC. Residues: CATSRDQGRYGYTF. Full variable domain (outside the CDR3, taken from reference TRBV15 and TRBJ1-2): DAMVIQNPRYQVTQFGKPVTLSCSQTLNHNVMYWYQQKSSQAPKLLFHYYDKDFNNEADTPDNFQSRRPNTSFCFLDIRSPGLGDTAMYLCATSRDQGRYGYTFGSGTRLTVV.

This clonotype has ten or more counts. This chain connects TRBV3-1 to TRBJ2-1; 8 nucleotides agree with TRBD2. There are 16 residues in the CDR3. J gave up 8 bases and V 8 bases, and 17 bases lay outside the gene matches. Germline V CDR1 and CDR2: LGHDT, YNNKEL (reference sequence). This CDR3 is CASSLGRAVSSHEQFF. The CDR3 DNA follows: TGTGCCAGCTCACTCGGGAGGGCCGTCAGTTCCCATGAGCAGTTCTTC.

Many counts were recorded for this clonotype. The CDR3 reads CASSVAGGTYNEQFF. The CDR3 region has the DNA TGTGCCAGCAGCGTAGCTGGGGGGACCTACAATGAGCAGTTCTTC. The rearrangement joins TRBV9 to TRBJ2-1, with D perhaps TRBD2 (6 bases). CDR1 is SGDLS, CDR2 YYNGEE, per germline. The CDR3 has 15 amino acids. V lost 0 bases and J lost 2, with 9 bases in between.

Ten or more counts support this clonotype. The V call is TRBV30, the J call TRBJ1-2, with D perhaps matching TRBD1 (5 bases). The CDR3 length is 13 residues. V dropped 2 bases and J dropped 2 bases, with 9 bases sitting between them. CDR1 is GTSNPN and CDR2 is SVGIG in the germline V gene (reference sequence). The CDR3 DNA follows: TGTGCCTGGAGTTTGGGGCCAAACTATGGCTACACCTTC. It yields the protein CAWSLGPNYGYTF.

This clonotype was observed at least ten times. The V gene is TRBV7-9, the J gene TRBJ2-7, with D unresolved. The CDR3 is 13 amino acids. Germline V gives CDR1 SEHNR, CDR2 FQNEAQ (reference sequence). V was cut by 4 bases and J by 3 bases, with 10 bases left in between. The CDR3 DNA reads TGTGCCAGCAGCTCCTTGACGGGCTACGAGCAGTACTTC. This codes for CASSSLTGYEQYF.

The chain couples TRBV9 to TRBJ1-5, with no clear D. Germline V gives CDR1 SGDLS, CDR2 YYNGEE. This CDR3 comprises 16 residues. Trimming took off 0 bases at V and 5 bases at J, with 15 bases between the two ends. The CDR3 DNA reads TGTGCCAGCAGCGTAGGGCCTGTCACCGCGGATCAGCCCCAGCATTTT. Protein: CASSVGPVTADQPQHF.

This clonotype was observed many times. This chain joins TRBV28 and TRBJ1-2; D not certain. With 1 base removed from V and 5 bases from J, the gap between germline ends came to 17 bases. Germline V gene data show CDR1 as MDHEN and CDR2 as SYDVKM. CDR3 length equals 16 residues. In nucleotides, the CDR3 is TGTGCCAGCAGTTTATCTCATGAGAGGGCCGCATATGGCTACACCTTC. It yields the protein CASSLSHERAAYGYTF.

In its sample, this clonotype was seen a few times. The J gene is TRBJ1-4, the V gene TRBV9; a possible D gene is TRBD1 (6 bases). The CDR3 consists of 15 residues. V lost 7 bases, J lost 8 bases, and 21 bases lay in between. Germline V gene sequence: CDR1 SGDLS, CDR2 YYNGEE. CDR3 loop: CASAETWGANEKLFF. CDR3 nucleotides: TGTGCCAGCGCCGAAACGTGGGGGGCAAACGAAAAACTGTTTTTT.

This clonotype was seen at least ten times. The CDR3 sequence: CASSLGPLDTEAFF. The CDR3 DNA sequence: TGTGCCAGCAGCCTCGGACCGCTCGACACTGAAGCTTTCTTT. This chain joins TRBV7-6 and TRBJ1-1; D gene uncertain. CDR1 is SGHVS and CDR2 is FNYEAQ in the germline V gene. Trimming left V 5 bases short and J 3 bases short, with 13 bases between. The length of the CDR3 is 14 residues. The whole variable domain, remainder taken from reference TRBV7-6 and TRBJ1-1, is GAGVSQSPRYKVTKRGQDVALRCDPISGHVSLYWYRQALGQGPEFLTYFNYEAQQDKSGLPNDRFSAERPEGSISTLTIQRTEQRDSAMYRCASSLGPLDTEAFFGQGTRLTVV.

This clonotype was seen at least ten times. The chain is built from TRBV7-2 and TRBJ2-6; 7 positions agree with TRBD2. The junction had 2 bases not matched to a gene; V was cut back by 3 bases and J by 0 bases. Looked up from germline, CDR1 is SGHTA and CDR2 is FQGNSA. CDR3 length equals 16 residues. This chain's CDR3 is CASSLGGVSGANVLTF. CDR3 sequence (DNA): TGTGCCAGCAGCTTGGGGGGGGTCTCTGGGGCCAACGTCCTGACTTTC.